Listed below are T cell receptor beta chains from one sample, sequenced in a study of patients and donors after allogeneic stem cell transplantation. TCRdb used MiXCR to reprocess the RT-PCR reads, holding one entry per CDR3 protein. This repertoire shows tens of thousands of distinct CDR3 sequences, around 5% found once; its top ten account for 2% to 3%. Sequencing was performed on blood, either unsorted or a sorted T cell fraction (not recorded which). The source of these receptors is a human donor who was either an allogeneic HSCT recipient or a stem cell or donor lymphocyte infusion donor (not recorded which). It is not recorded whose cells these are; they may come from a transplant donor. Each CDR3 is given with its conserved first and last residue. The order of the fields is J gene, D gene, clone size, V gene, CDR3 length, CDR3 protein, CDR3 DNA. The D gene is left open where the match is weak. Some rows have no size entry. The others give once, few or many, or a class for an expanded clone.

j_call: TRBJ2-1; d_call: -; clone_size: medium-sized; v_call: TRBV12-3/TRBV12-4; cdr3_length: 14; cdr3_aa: CASSIRVSYNEQFF; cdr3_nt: TGTGCCAGCAGCATAAGGGTCTCCTACAATGAGCAGTTCTTC
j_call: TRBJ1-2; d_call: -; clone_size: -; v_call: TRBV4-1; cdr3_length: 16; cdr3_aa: CASSPLSGRANYGYTF; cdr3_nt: TGCGCCAGCAGCCCCCTGTCGGGACGGGCTAACTATGGCTACACCTTC
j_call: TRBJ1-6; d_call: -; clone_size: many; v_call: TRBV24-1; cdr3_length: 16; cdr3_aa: CATSDLGGRSWSPLHF; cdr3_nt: TGTGCCACCAGTGATTTAGGGGGAAGGAGTTGGTCACCCCTCCACTTT
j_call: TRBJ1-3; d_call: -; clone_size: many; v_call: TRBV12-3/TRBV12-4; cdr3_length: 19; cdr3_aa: CASLPSRQVEPLSGNTIYF; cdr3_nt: TGTGCCAGCCTCCCCTCCCGGCAGGTCGAACCCCTCTCTGGAAACACCATATATTTT
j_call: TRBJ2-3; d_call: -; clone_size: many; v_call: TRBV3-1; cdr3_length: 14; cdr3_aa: CASSQGTATDTQYF; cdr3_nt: TGTGCCAGCAGCCAAGGAACGGCCACAGATACGCAGTATTTT
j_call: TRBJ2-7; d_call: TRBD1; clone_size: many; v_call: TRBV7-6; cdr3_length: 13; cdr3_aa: CASSSYRGMGQYF; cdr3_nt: TGTGCCAGCAGCTCATACAGGGGTATGGGGCAGTACTTC
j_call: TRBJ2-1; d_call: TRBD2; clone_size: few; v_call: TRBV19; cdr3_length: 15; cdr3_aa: CASSSGRAVHNEQFF; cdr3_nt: TGTGCCAGTAGTAGCGGGAGGGCCGTTCACAATGAGCAGTTCTTC
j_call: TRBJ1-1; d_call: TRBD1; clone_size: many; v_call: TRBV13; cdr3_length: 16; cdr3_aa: CASSILGTGRNTEAFF; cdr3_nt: TGTGCCAGCAGCATCCTCGGGACAGGGCGGAACACTGAAGCTTTCTTT
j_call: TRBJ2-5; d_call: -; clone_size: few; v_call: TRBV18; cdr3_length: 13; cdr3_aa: CASSLQSRETQYF; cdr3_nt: TGTGCCAGCTCACTCCAGTCGAGGGAGACCCAGTACTTC
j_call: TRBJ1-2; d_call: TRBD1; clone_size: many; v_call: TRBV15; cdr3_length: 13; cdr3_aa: CATPDREGRGNTF; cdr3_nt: TGTGCCACTCCCGACAGGGAAGGAAGGGGCAACACCTTC
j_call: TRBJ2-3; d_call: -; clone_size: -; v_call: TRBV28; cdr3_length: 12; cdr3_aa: CASSSPTDTQYF; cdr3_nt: TGTGCCAGCAGCTCGCCGACAGATACGCAGTATTTT
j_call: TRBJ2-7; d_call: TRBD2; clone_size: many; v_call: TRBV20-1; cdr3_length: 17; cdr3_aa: CSARVGITSGRTYGQYF; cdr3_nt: TGCAGTGCTCGCGTGGGGATAACTAGCGGGAGGACCTACGGGCAGTACTTC
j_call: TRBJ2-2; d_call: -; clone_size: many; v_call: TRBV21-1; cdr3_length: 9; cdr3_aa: CASSKLKFF; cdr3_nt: TGTGCCAGCAGCAAATTGAAGTTTTTT
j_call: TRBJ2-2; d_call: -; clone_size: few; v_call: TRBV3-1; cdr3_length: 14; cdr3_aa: CASSLGLLGGELFF; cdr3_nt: TGTGCCAGCAGCCTGGGACTGCTCGGCGGGGAGCTGTTTTTT
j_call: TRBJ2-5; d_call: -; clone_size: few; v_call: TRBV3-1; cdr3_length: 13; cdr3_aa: CASSLEGRETQYF; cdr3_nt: TGTGCCAGCAGCCTGGAGGGGAGAGAGACCCAGTACTTC
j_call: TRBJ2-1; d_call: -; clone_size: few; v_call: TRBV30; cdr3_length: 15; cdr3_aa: CAWSGESLTYNEQFF; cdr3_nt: TGTGCCTGGAGTGGGGAGTCGCTGACCTACAATGAGCAGTTCTTC
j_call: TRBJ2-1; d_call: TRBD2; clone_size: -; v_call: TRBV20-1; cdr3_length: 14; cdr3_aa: CSARLSGGPNEQFF; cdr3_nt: TGCAGTGCTAGACTTAGCGGGGGCCCCAATGAGCAGTTCTTC
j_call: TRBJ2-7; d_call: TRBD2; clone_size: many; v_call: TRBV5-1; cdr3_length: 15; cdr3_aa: CASSRELAGAYEQYF; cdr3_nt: TGCGCCAGCAGCCGAGAACTAGCGGGGGCCTACGAGCAGTACTTC
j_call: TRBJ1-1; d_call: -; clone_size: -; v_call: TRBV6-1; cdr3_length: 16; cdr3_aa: CASSVPQGLPNTEAFF; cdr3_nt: TGTGCCAGCAGTGTTCCGCAGGGGTTGCCCAACACTGAAGCTTTCTTT
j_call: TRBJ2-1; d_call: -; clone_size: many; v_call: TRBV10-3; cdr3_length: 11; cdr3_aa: CAITRQGEQFF; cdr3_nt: TGTGCCATCACAAGGCAGGGTGAGCAGTTCTTC
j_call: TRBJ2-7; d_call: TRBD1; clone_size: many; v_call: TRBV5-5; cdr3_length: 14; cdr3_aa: CASSLGQGAYEQYF; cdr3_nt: TGTGCCAGCAGTTTAGGACAGGGGGCTTACGAGCAGTACTTC
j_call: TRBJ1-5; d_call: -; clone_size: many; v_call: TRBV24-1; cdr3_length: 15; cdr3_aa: CAQGGVFKSNQPQHF; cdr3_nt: TGTGCCCAGGGCGGGGTTTTTAAGAGCAATCAGCCCCAGCATTTT
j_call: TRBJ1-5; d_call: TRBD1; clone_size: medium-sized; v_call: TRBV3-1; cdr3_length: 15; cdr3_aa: CASSLAGQGNQPQHF; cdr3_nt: TGTGCCAGCAGCCTCGCTGGACAGGGCAATCAGCCCCAGCATTTT
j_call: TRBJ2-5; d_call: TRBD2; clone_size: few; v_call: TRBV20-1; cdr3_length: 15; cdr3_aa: CSARWTPSGQETQYF; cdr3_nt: TGCAGTGCTAGGTGGACGCCTAGCGGACAAGAGACCCAGTACTTC
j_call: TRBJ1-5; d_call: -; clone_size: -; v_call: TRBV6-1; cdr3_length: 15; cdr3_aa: CASQKGVGSNQPQHF; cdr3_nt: TGTGCCAGTCAAAAGGGGGTGGGGAGCAATCAGCCCCAGCATTTT
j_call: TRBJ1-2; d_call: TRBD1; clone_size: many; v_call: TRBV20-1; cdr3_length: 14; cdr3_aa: CSARAVGQGGGYTF; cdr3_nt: TGCAGTGCTAGAGCCGTAGGACAGGGGGGCGGCTACACCTTC
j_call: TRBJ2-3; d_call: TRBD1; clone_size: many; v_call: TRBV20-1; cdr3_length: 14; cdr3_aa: CSASGTGSTDTQYF; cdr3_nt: TGCAGTGCTAGTGGGACAGGGAGCACAGATACGCAGTATTTT
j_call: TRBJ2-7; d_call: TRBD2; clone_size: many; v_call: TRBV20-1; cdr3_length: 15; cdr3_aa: CSARDGGLSPYEQYF; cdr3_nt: TGCAGTGCTAGAGATGGGGGACTATCCCCCTACGAGCAGTACTTC
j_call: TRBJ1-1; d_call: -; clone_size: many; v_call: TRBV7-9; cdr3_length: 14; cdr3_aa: CASSLAEMNTEAFF; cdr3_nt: TGTGCCAGCAGCTTAGCAGAAATGAACACTGAAGCTTTCTTT
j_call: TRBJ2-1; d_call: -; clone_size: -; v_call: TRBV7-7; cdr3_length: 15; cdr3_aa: CASSLGSGRYNEQFF; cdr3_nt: TGTGCCAGCAGCTTAGGTTCAGGGCGCTACAATGAGCAGTTCTTC
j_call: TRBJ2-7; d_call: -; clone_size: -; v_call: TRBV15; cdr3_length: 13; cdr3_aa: CATSRGEWDEQYF; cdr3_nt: TGTGCCACCAGCAGAGGGGAGTGGGACGAGCAGTACTTC
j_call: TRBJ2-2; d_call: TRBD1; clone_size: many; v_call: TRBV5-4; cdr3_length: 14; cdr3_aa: CASSLDRGIGELFF; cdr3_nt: TGTGCCAGCAGCCTGGACAGGGGGATCGGGGAGCTGTTTTTT
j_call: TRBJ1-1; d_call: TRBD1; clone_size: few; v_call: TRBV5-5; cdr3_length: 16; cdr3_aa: CASSFQPRGRGTEAFF; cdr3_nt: TGTGCCAGCAGCTTTCAGCCCAGGGGGCGCGGGACTGAAGCTTTCTTT
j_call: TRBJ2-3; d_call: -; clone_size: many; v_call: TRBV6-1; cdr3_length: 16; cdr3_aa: CASTPPGQGGADTQYF; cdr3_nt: TGTGCCAGCACCCCCCCCGGTCAGGGTGGGGCAGATACGCAGTATTTT
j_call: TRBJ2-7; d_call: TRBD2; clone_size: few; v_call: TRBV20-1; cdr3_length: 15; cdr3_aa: CSVAPSSGSPYEQYF; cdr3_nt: TGCAGTGTTGCCCCGTCTAGCGGGAGTCCCTACGAGCAGTACTTC
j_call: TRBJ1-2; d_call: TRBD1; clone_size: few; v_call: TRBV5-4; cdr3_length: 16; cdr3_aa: CASSLWGQGLSSGYTF; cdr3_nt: TGTGCCAGCAGCTTGTGGGGACAGGGCTTAAGTAGTGGCTACACCTTC
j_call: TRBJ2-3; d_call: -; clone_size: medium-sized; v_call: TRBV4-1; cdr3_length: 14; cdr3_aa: CASSPNQGADTQYF; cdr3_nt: TGCGCCAGCAGCCCGAACCAAGGCGCAGATACGCAGTATTTT
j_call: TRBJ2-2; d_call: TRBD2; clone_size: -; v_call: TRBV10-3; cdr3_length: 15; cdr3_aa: CAISAGTSGTGELFF; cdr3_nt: TGTGCCATCAGTGCCGGGACTAGCGGTACCGGGGAGCTGTTTTTT
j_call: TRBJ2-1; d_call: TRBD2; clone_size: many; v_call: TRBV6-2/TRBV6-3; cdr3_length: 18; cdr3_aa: CASSPGLAGAVSYNEQFF; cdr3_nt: TGTGCCAGCAGTCCCGGACTAGCGGGAGCCGTCTCCTACAATGAGCAGTTCTTC
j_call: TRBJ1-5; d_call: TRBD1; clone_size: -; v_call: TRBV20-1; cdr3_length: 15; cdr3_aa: CSASRTGGMNQPQHF; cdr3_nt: TGCAGTGCTTCCCGGACAGGGGGAATGAATCAGCCCCAGCATTTT
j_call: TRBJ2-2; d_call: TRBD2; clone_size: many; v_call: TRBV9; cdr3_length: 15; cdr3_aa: CASSPRDYRTGELFF; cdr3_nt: TGTGCCAGCAGCCCAAGGGACTACCGTACCGGGGAGCTGTTTTTT
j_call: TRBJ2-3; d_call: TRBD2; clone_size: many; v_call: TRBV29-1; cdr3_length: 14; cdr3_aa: CSGTSGSNTDTQYF; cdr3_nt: TGCAGCGGGACTAGCGGGAGTAACACAGATACGCAGTATTTT
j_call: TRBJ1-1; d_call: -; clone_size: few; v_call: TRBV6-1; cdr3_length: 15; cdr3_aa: CASRTGDRANTEAFF; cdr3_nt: TGTGCCAGCAGAACCGGGGACCGAGCGAACACTGAAGCTTTCTTT
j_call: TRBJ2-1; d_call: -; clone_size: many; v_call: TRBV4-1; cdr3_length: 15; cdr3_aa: CASSLISTAGSEQFF; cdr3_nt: TGCGCCAGCAGCCTGATTAGTACCGCGGGAAGTGAGCAGTTCTTC
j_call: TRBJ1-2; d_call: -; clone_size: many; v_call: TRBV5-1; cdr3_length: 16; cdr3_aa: CASSLDPGASNYGYTF; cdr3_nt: TGCGCCAGCAGCTTGGACCCGGGGGCATCTAACTATGGCTACACCTTC
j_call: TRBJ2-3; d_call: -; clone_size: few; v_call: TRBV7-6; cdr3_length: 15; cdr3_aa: CASSLNARYEDTQYF; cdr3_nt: TGTGCCAGCAGCTTAAATGCCCGGTATGAGGATACGCAGTATTTT
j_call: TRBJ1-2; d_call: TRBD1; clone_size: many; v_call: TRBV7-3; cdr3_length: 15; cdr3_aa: CASSYSGQGGYGYTF; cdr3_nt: TGTGCCAGCAGCTATTCGGGGCAGGGGGGCTATGGCTACACCTTC
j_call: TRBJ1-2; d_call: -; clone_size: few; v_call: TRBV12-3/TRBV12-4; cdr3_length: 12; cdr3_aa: CASSLGANGYTF; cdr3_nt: TGTGCCAGCAGTTTAGGAGCTAATGGCTACACCTTC
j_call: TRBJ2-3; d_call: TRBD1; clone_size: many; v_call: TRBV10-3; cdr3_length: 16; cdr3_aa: CAISTGAEKKTDTQYF; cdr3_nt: TGTGCCATCAGTACAGGGGCGGAAAAGAAAACAGATACGCAGTATTTT
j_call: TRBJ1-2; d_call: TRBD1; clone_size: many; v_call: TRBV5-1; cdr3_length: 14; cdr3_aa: CASSLARDSSGYTF; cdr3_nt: TGCGCCAGCAGCTTGGCTCGGGACAGTTCAGGCTACACCTTC
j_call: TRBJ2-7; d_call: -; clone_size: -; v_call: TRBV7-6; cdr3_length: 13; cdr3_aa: CASSLSVSYEQYF; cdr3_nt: TGTGCCAGCAGCTTATCGGTTTCCTACGAGCAGTACTTC
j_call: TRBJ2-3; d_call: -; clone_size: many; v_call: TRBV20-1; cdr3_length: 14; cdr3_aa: CSARWSGGRDTQYF; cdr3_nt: TGCAGTGCTAGGTGGTCGGGTGGTCGGGATACGCAGTATTTT
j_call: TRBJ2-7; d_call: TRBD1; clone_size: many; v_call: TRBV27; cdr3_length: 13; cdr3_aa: CASSRQGAREQYF; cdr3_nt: TGTGCCAGCAGCCGACAGGGGGCGCGTGAGCAGTACTTC
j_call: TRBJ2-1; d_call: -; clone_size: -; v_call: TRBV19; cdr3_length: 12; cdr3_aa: CASRRAHNEQFF; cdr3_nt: TGTGCCAGTAGGCGGGCCCACAATGAGCAGTTCTTC